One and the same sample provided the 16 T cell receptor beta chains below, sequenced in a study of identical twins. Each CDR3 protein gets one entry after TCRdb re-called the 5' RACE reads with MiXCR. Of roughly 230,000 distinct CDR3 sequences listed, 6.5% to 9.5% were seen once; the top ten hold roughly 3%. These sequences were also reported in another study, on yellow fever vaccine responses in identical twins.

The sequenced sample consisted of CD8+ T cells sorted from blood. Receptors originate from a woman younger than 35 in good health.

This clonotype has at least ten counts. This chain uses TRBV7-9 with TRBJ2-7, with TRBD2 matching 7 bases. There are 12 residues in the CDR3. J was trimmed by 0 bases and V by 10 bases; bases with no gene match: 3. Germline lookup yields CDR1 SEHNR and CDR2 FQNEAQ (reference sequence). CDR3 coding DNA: TGTGCCACCGGGACTACCTCCTACGAGCAGTACTTC. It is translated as CATGTTSYEQYF. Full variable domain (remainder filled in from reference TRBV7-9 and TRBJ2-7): DTGVSQNPRHKITKRGQNVTFRCDPISEHNRLYWYRQTLGQGPEFLTYFQNEAQLEKSRLLSDRFSAERPKGSFSTLEIQRTEQGDSAMYLCATGTTSYEQYFGPGTRLTVT.

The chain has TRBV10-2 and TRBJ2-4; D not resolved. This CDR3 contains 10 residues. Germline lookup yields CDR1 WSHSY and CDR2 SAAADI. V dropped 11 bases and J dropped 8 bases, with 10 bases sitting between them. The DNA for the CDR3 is TGCGCCCCAGCAGTTGACATTCAGTACTTC. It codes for CAPAVDIQYF.

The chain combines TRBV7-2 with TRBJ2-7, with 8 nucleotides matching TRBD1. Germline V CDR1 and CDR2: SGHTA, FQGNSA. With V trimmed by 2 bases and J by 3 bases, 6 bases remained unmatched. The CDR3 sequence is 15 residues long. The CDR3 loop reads CASSLWAGGDYEQYF. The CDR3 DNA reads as TGTGCCAGCAGCTTATGGGCAGGGGGCGACTACGAGCAGTACTTC.

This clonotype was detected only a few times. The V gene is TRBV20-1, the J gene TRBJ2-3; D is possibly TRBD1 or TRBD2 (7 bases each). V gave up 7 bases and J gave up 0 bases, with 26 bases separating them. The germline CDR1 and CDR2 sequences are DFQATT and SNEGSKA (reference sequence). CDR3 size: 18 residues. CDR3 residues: CSVNSGQGGGFSTDTQYF. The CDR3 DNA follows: TGCAGTGTCAACAGCGGCCAGGGGGGGGGTTTTAGCACAGATACGCAGTATTTT.

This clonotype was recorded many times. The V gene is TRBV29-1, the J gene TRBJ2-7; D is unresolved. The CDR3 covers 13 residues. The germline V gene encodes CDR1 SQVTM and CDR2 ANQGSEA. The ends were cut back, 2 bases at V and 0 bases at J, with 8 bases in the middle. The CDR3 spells CSVELGVSYEQYF. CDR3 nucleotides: TGCAGCGTTGAATTGGGCGTCTCCTACGAGCAGTACTTC.

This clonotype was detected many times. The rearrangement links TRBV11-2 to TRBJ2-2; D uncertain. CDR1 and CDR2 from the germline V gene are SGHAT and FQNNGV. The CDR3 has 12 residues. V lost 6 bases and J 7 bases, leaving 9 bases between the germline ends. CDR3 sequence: CASRLTGGELFF. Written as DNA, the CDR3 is TGTGCCAGCAGATTAACTGGCGGGGAGCTGTTTTTT.

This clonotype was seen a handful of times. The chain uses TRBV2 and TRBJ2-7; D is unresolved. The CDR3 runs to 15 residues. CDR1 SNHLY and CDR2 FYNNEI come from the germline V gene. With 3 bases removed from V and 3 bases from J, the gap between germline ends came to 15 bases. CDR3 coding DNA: TGTGCCAGCAGTGACAGTGGAGACCAATACTACGAGCAGTACTTC. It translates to CASSDSGDQYYEQYF.

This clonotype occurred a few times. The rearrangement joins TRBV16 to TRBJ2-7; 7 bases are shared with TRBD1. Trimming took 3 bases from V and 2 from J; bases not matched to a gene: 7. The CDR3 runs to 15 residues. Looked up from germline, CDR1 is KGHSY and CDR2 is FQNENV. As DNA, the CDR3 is TGTGCCAGCAGCCATGGGACAGAACTTACCTACGAGCAGTACTTC. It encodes CASSHGTELTYEQYF.

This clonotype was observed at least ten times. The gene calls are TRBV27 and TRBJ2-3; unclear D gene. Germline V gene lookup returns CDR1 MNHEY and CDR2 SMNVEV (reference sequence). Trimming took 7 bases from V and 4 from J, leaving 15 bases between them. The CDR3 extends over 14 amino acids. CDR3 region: CASTQQRDADTQYF. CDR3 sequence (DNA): TGTGCCAGCACCCAACAAAGAGACGCAGATACGCAGTATTTT.

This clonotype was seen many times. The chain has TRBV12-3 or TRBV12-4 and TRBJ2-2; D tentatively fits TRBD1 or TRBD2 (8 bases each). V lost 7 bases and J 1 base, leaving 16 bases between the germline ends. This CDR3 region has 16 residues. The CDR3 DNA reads TGTGCCAGCACAATAGCGGGACAGGAGAACACCGGGGAGCTGTTTTTT. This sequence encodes CASTIAGQENTGELFF.

The CDR3 DNA reads TGTGCCAGCAGAGTCACAGCGGGCCCTGGAGAGCAGTACTTC. It specifies CASRVTAGPGEQYF. This sequence joins TRBV13 and TRBJ2-7; perhaps TRBD2 as D (6 bases). Trimming removed 6 bases from V and 7 bases from J, with 19 bases in between. Germline assignment: CDR1 PRHDT and CDR2 FYEKMQ (reference sequence). The CDR3 has 14 amino acids.

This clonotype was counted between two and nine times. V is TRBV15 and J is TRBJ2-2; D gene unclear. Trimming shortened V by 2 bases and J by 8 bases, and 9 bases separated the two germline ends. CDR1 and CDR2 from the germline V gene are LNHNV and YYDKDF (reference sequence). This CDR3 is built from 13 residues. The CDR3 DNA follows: TGTGCCACCAGCAGATACTCTAGGGGGGAGCTGTTTTTT. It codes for CATSRYSRGELFF.

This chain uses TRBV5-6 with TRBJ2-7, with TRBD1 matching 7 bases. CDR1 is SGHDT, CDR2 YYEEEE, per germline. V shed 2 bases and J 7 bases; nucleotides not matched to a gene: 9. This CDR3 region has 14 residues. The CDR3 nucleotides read TGTGCCAGCAGCTTTCCCAGGGGGACGGAGGAGCAGTACTTC. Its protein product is CASSFPRGTEEQYF.

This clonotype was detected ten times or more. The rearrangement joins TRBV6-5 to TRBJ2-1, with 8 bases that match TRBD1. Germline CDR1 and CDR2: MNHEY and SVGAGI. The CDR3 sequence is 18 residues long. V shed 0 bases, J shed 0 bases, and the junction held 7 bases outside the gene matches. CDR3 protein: CASSYSADRGRSYNEQFF. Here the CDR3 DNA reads TGTGCCAGCAGTTACTCAGCTGACAGGGGTCGCTCCTACAATGAGCAGTTCTTC.

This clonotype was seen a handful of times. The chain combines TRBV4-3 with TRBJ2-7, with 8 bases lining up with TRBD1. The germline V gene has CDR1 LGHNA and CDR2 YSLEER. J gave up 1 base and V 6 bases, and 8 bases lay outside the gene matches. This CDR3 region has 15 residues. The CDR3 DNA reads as TGCGCCAGCAGTTCGGACAGGGACCCTTCCTACGAGCAGTACTTC. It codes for CASSSDRDPSYEQYF.

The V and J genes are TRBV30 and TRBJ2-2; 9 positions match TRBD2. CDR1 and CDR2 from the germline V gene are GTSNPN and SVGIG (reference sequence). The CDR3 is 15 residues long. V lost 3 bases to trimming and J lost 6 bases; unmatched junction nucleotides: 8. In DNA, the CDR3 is TGTGCCTGGAGCGCCGGGACTAGCATCGCCGGGGAGCTGTTTTTT. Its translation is CAWSAGTSIAGELFF.